Listed below are T cell receptor beta chains from one sample, sequenced in a study of cytomegalovirus exposure and HLA in healthy donors. The data were produced by immunoSEQ multiplex PCR, yet TCRdb's version contains in-frame clones alone and is incomplete. The data show some 120,000 clones, 8% to 11% seen once. The source material was PBMCs. These TCRs come from a woman aged 18-29 years in good health and CMV-seropositive. Both conserved end residues are part of each CDR3.

v_gene	j_gene	len	CDR3aa
TRBV5-1	TRBJ2-5	15	CASSPVGTPQETQYF
TRBV9	TRBJ2-1	15	CASSVAGGTYNEQFF
TRBV14	TRBJ2-2	14	CASSPRVNTGELFF
TRBV14	TRBJ2-7	15	CASSLRTGGNNEQYF
TRBV19	TRBJ2-7	11	CASSTGHEQYF
TRBV9	TRBJ2-1	14	CASSLGLVQNEQFF
TRBV2	TRBJ2-5	13	CASCVVYQETQYF
TRBV18	TRBJ2-7	15	CASSPETSGCYEQYF
TRBV28	TRBJ2-7	14	CASGTTSGTYEQYF
TRBV27	TRBJ1-3	16	CASSLSRGLVGNTIYF
TRBV19	TRBJ2-7	15	CASPKIAGKCYEQYF
TRBV6-1	TRBJ1-2	15	CASSEAFWGPYGYKF
TRBV6-1	TRBJ2-1	15	CASIEYSISYNEQFF
TRBV9	TRBJ2-5	15	CASSGKGGTGETQYF
TRBV4-1	TRBJ1-5	18	CASSQDIGGWYSNQPQHF
TRBV5-1	TRBJ2-2	15	CASSLVGDWTGELFF
TRBV6-1	TRBJ1-4	15	CASSDPGREGEKLFF
TRBV5-5	TRBJ2-7	12	CASSGHSYEQHF
TRBV6-5	TRBJ2-6	15	CASSYTGVGANVLTF
TRBV6-1	TRBJ2-7	17	CASSEAPRTSGVYEQYF
TRBV27	TRBJ2-5	13	CASSKEGLETQYF
TRBV11-3	TRBJ2-2	15	CASSYGGANTGELFF
TRBV19	TRBJ2-5	17	CASSIGRVAVDQETQYF
TRBV5-1	TRBJ2-1	17	CASSLDLSGSFGDEQFF
TRBV28	TRBJ2-1	15	CASSLDGGNYNEQFF
TRBV7-2	TRBJ1-4	16	CASSLPRGSTNEKLFF
TRBV7-9	TRBJ2-5	14	CASSPGTRWETQYF
TRBV18	TRBJ2-7	17	CASSPTSGQGKTYEQYF
TRBV19	TRBJ1-5	14	CASRPPGEGQPQHF
TRBV7-9	TRBJ2-7	11	CASSLSYEQYF
TRBV4-1	TRBJ2-5	13	CASSQAGVETQYF
TRBV6-1	TRBJ1-3	15	CAVLQGSFSGNTIYF
TRBV19	TRBJ2-3	10	CATRGDTQYF
TRBV19	TRBJ2-6	14	CASGDISGANVLTF
TRBV7-6	TRBJ2-7	14	CASSFSGTAYEQYF
TRBV7-3	TRBJ2-1	17	CASSLRIPGQGMNEQFF
TRBV5-4	TRBJ2-7	12	CASSDTGGEQYF
TRBV5-1	TRBJ2-1	15	CASSMDSGMYNEQFF
TRBV29-1	TRBJ2-1	18	CSVEEVPVRLAGVLEQFF
TRBV4-1	TRBJ1-1	15	CASSPGEGLNTEAFF
TRBV6-6	TRBJ2-1	14	CASTEREVYNERFF
TRBV7-9	TRBJ2-1	16	CASSQAPASLYNEQFF
TRBV11-3	TRBJ2-1	12	CASSLGNNEQFF
TRBV4-2	TRBJ2-7	18	CASSPSTSQGDLTYEQYF
TRBV7-8	TRBJ2-1	16	CASSSLSGLKYNEQFF